This T cell receptor (beta chain) was captured in a study of regulatory T cells in long-lasting Graves disease. Study-level results: Sharing of public clonotypes was greater in persistent patients (about 2,500) than in new patients (approximately 940).

iRepertoire HTBI primers and Arm-PCR of CDR3 regions built TCR beta libraries. Methods used by the authors: Across all samples, approximately 68 TRBV segments and 15 or so TRBJ segments were identified. TCRdb independently ran MiXCR on the multiplex PCR reads; one entry per CDR3 protein. TCRdb, not the original authors, processed these V and J calls. The sample consists of fewer than 600,000 distinct CDR3 sequences, less than 25% of them appearing once. Time point given: persistent/refractory GD, antithyroid drugs over 5 years with positive TRAb. Preparation of the TCR library used RNA extracted from PBMCs. In Xi'an, China, an endocrinology department was the source of patients. V lost 10 bases and J lost 2; bases outside the gene matches: 5. The CDR3 contains 13 residues. CDR1 is SNHLY, CDR2 FYNNEI, per germline. This clonotype was counted ten times or more. Its antigen is still unknown.

The rearrangement joins TRBV2 to TRBJ2-5; 9 bases are a match to TRBD1. The sequencing used peripheral blood mononuclear cells (PBMCs), collected when the disease was refractory, from a patient treated with antithyroid drugs. This TCR derives from a female donor with Graves disease. The CDR3 DNA reads as TGTGCCACCGGACAGGGGCTGCAAGAGACCCAGTACTTC. It codes for CATGQGLQETQYF. The complete variable domain, with remaining parts taken from reference TRBV2 and TRBJ2-5, reads EPEVTQTPSHQVTQMGQEVILRCVPISNHLYFYWYRQILGQKVEFLVSFYNNEISEKSEIFDDQFSVERPDGSNFTLKIRSTKLEDSAMYFCATGQGLQETQYFGPGTRLLVL.